This entry describes one T cell receptor beta chain. This entry comes from a study of T cell changes during pregnancy in multiple sclerosis. Using immunoSEQ multiplex PCR, the repertoire was profiled, and TCRdb retains in-frame clones only, with some absent. The sample lists fewer than 65,000 clones, roughly nine tenths occurring once. Sequences were derived from peripheral blood, sampled before pregnancy. The sequence came from a female donor with multiple sclerosis, enrolled in a pregnancy study.

CDR3: CSVERGGDEQYF. The DNA for the CDR3 is TGCAGCGTTGAAAGGGGGGGCGACGAGCAGTACTTC. J is TRBJ2-7 and V is TRBV29-1; weak D call: TRBD2 (7 bases). The germline V gene encodes CDR1 SQVTM and CDR2 ANQGSEA. Trimming took off 2 bases at V and 5 bases at J, with 10 bases between the two ends. The length of the CDR3 is 12 residues.